This TCR beta chain appears in the sequencing data of a study of sequential checkpoint blockade in melanoma. Across the whole study: Each arm's sequence ended with maintenance nivolumab.

The germline V gene has CDR1 SGDLS and CDR2 YYNGEE. The CDR3 is made up of 13 amino acids. V lost 4 bases and J 3 bases, leaving 11 bases between the germline ends. Generated by immunoSEQ multiplex PCR, the TCRdb table keeps only in-frame clones and is missing some. The sample has 1,000 to 1,500 clones, about 65% seen once. This clone was seen only a few times. The treatment is: randomized to nivolumab then ipilimumab (arm A) or the reverse (arm B). This sequence was found in a human donor with melanoma. This specimen consisted of CD8+ T cells sorted from blood (inferred from file names), obtained from a patient given nivolumab and ipilimumab in sequence. The V and J genes are TRBV9 and TRBJ2-7, with D possibly matching TRBD2 (6 bases). CDR3 sequence reads: CASSPSGGYEQYF. CDR3 nucleotide sequence: TGTGCCAGCAGCCCTTCCGGGGGCTACGAGCAGTACTTC. Looking up the rest from reference TRBV9 and TRBJ2-7 gives the full variable domain: DSGVTQTPKHLITATGQRVTLRCSPRSGDLSVYWYQQSLDQGLQFLIQYYNGEERAKGNILERFSAQQFPDLHSELNLSSLELGDSALYFCASSPSGGYEQYFGPGTRLTVT.